The clone carrying this T cell receptor (beta chain) appeared many times. Its antigen is undetermined. V was pared by 10 bases and J by 7 bases, with 13 bases of the junction left unmatched. The CDR3 runs to 13 residues. Germline V gives CDR1 SNHLY, CDR2 FYNNEI. The PCR template was genomic DNA. The TCR beta CDR3 region was amplified using 30 forward and 13 reverse primers. TCRdb reprocessed the multiplex PCR reads via MiXCR and lists one record per CDR3 protein. The sample lists some 250,000 distinct CDR3 sequences; more than 45% were seen once. These data are taken from a study of type 1 and type 2 diabetes patients. As for the study in general: A total of 15 million to 20 million paired-end reads came from the whole study.

Overall study results and limits: Some T1D-only expanded clones might appear in more T2D or control samples. In CD4+ and CD8+ T cells, type 2 diabetes diversity exceeded type 1.

This sequence joins TRBV2 and TRBJ2-7; 7 nucleotides align to TRBD1. The source is a young man with type 2 diabetes. Sequenced sample: peripheral blood mononuclear cells (PBMCs). Here the CDR3 reads CATPRQGREEQYF. CDR3 DNA: TGTGCCACCCCCCGACAGGGACGTGAGGAGCAGTACTTC.